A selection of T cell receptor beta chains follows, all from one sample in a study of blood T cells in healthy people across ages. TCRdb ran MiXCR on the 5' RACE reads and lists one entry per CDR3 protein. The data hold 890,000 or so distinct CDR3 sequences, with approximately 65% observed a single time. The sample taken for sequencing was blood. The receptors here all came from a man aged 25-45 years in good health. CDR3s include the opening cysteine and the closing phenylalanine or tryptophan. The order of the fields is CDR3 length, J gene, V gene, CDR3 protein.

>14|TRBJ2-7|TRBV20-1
CSASGWGGSDEQYF
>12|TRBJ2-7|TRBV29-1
CRVAGVADEQYF
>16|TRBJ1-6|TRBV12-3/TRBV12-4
CASSLRSGLRNSPLHF
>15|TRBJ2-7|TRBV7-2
CASSRDSGLTYEQYF
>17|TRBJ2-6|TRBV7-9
CASSLAGTNSGANVLTF
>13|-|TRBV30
CAWSRLVEHEQYF
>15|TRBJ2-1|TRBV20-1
CSARDTGTSYNEQFF
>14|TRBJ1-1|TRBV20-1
CSAQSGERNTEAFF
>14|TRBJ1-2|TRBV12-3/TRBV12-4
CASSLGQSNYGYTF
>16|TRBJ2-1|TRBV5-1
CASSLDSSRSYNEQFF
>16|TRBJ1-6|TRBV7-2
CASKSAASSYNSPLHF
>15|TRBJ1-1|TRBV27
CASTPLRGMNTEAFF
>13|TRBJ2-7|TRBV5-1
CASSLAGENEQYF
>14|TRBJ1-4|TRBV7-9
CASSSAAGWEKLFF
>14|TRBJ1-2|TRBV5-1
CASSDPGQGWGYTF
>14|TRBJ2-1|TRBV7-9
CASSLVGTGAEQFF
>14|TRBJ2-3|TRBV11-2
CASRPDRVSGTQYF
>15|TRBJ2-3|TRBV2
CASSKGRTGTDTQYF
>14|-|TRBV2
CASSVGEIAYEQYF
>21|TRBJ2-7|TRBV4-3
CASSQEPITGTSGGDSYERYF
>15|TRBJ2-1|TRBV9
CASSRAGTGGNEQFF
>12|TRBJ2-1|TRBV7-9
CASTPVVNEQFF
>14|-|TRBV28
CASSSRSYDYEQYF
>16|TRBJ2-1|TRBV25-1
CASSAWTGQSRNEQFF
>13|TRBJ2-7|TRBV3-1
CASSQGRGDEQYF
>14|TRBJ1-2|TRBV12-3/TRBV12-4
CASSPDGGGYGYTF
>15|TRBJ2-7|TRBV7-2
CASSLKLRGPYEQYF
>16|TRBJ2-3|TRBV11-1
CASSLAGGLITDTQYF
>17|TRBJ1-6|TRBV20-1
CSARDVRGSSYNSPLHF
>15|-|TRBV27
CASSFLASGADEQYF
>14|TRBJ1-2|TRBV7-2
CASSVVTGNYGCTF
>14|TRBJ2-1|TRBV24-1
CATRPEGTYNEQFF
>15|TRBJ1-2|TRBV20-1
CSAWDRFRVGYGHTF
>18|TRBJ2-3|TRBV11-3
CASSPRLAGAGRTDTQYF
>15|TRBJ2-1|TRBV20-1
CSASPGQGAYNEQFF
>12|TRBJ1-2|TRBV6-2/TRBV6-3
CASRLQDFGYTF
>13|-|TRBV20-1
CSAQLQGRKTQYF
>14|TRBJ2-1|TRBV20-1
CSITGYRGYNEQFF
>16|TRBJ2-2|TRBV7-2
CASSLGLAGVNGELFF
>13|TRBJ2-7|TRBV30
CAWSIGTTYEQYF
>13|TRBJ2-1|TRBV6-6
CASSWGVAVEQFF
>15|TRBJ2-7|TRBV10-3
CAISESGSWNYEQYF
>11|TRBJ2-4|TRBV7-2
CAGSPRSVQYF
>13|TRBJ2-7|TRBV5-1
CASIGTDSYEQYF
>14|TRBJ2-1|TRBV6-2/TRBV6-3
CASSEGPGQNEQFF
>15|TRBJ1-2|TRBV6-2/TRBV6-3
CASTYGIGANYGYTF
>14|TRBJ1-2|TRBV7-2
CASSPDRGDYGYTF